The text below deals with one T cell receptor beta chain. Antigen: not known. There are 18 residues in the CDR3. CD4+ T cells from unexposed donors were obtained before the COVID-19 pandemic (2011-2018). Isolation of CD4+ T cells took place after approximately 11 days in culture. Unexposed-donor CD4+ T cells were probed with SARS-CoV-2 S/N and four cold-coronavirus spikes, cells permitting. Cultures held some 2.1 million PBMCs per well with around 10 IU/ml IL-2. This entry is derived from a study of CD4 T cells in relation to SARS-CoV-2 and coronaviruses. Study information: PBMCs were cultured with antigen for nine to eleven days before TCR beta sequencing. No peptide or an HIV-1 Nef peptide pool served as negative control.

Sequencing was performed with immunoSEQ multiplex PCR; in TCRdb, only in-frame clones are kept and a portion is missing. The profile shows about 26,000 clones, around two thirds of them singletons. The sample was CD4+ T cells from PBMCs, cultured in vitro. The gene calls are TRBV21-1 and TRBJ2-3; the tabulated D call, TRBD2, remains unverified against the DNA. TRBV21-1 is an annotated pseudogene. This clonotype was obtained from a human donor in good health. CDR3 sequence: CASSPRVRASGEADTQYF. In DNA form, the CDR3 reads TGTGCCAGCAGCCCTCGAGTTAGGGCTAGCGGGGAGGCAGATACGCAGTATTTT.